This T cell receptor beta chain was recovered during a study of T-cell memory formation after mild COVID-19. The study's findings and limits: Within pre-infection memory, some responding clones were found, suggesting cross-reactive memory joined.

Constant-segment primers and 5'RACE yielded cDNA libraries for TCR alpha and TCR beta, each carrying sample barcodes and UMIs. TCRdb itself ran the 5' RACE reads through MiXCR, one entry per CDR3 protein. This table holds a few hundred thousand distinct CDR3 sequences, roughly 20% found once. Of note for this clonotype: Its antigen is still unknown.

Germline lookup yields CDR1 MNHNS and CDR2 SASEGT. The V segment lost 5 bases and the J segment 2 bases; nucleotides outside the gene matches: 7. The CDR3 totals 15 residues. V and J are TRBV6-1 and TRBJ2-3; 7 nucleotides agree with TRBD2. Sequencing used PBMCs or a T cell subset sorted from them (not recorded which). This TCR derives from an adult woman who had mild COVID-19 (a few samples of this study predate the infection). Cell type and time point are not known. The CDR3 DNA follows: TGTGCCAGCAGTCGGGCTAGCGGAATCACAGATACGCAGTATTTT. Translated: CASSRASGITDTQYF.